The 9 T cell receptor beta chains reported below all come from one sample, sequenced in a study of T cells in localized non-small cell lung cancer. The assay was immunoSEQ multiplex PCR, and TCRdb's table has in-frame clones only and misses some. The sample carries about 26,000 clones, more than 75% recorded once. The sequencing here drew on peripheral blood, taken before any cancer treatment. The receptor set was obtained from a woman aged 35 to 70 with stage I lung adenocarcinoma.

This clone was detected once. The rearrangement links TRBV4-1 to TRBJ2-2; 8 bases map to TRBD1. The V segment lost 5 bases and the J segment 1 base; nucleotides outside the gene matches: 0. CDR3 length: 14 residues. The germline gives CDR1 MGHRA, CDR2 YSYEKL. CDR3 residues: CASSDRGNTGELFF. Written as DNA, the CDR3 is TGCGCCAGCAGCGACAGGGGGAACACCGGGGAGCTGTTTTTT.

This clone turned up a few times. The V and J genes are TRBV27 and TRBJ1-6; TRBD1 is a possible D gene (6 bases). CDR3 length: 13 residues. Looked up from germline, CDR1 is MNHEY and CDR2 is SMNVEV (reference sequence). Deletions cut 7 bases from V and 7 bases from J, with 11 bases between. Written as DNA, the CDR3 is TGTGCCAGCACGGACAGTAGAAATTCACCCCTCCACTTT. Translation: CASTDSRNSPLHF.

The rearrangement joins TRBV6-4 to TRBJ1-1; 7 bases fit TRBD1. The germline CDR1 and CDR2 sequences are MRHNA and SNTAGT. V lost 6 bases to trimming and J lost 5 bases; unmatched junction nucleotides: 9. The CDR3 sequence is 14 residues long. DNA for the CDR3: TGTGCCAGCAGATCGACAGGGTCGGGAACTGAAGCTTTCTTT. Residues: CASRSTGSGTEAFF.

J is TRBJ1-2 and V is TRBV6-5, with D possibly being TRBD1 (5 bases). From germline, CDR1 is MNHEY and CDR2 SVGAGI. The length of the CDR3 is 11 residues. V lost 5 bases, J lost 5 bases, and 6 bases lay in between. The chain's CDR3 is CASSDRYGYTF. The CDR3 nucleotides are TGTGCCAGCAGTGACAGATATGGCTACACCTTC.

V and J are TRBV6-1 and TRBJ2-2; 11 bases line up with TRBD1. From germline, CDR1 is MNHNS and CDR2 SASEGT. Trimming removed 6 bases from V and 4 bases from J; junction bases left unmatched: 4. CDR3 length: 15 residues. CDR3 sequence reads: CASRDRGPATGELFF. Written as DNA, the CDR3 is TGTGCCAGCAGGGACAGGGGGCCGGCCACCGGGGAGCTGTTTTTT.

The J gene is TRBJ1-5, the V gene TRBV29-1, with 8 positions matching TRBD1. The CDR3 loop spans 15 amino acids. The V segment lost 4 bases and the J segment 2 bases; nucleotides outside the gene matches: 7. Germline assignment: CDR1 SQVTM and CDR2 ANQGSEA. The CDR3 bases are TGCAGCGTTGGCCAGGGGGCAGGGGGCAATCAGCCCCAGCATTTT. Protein: CSVGQGAGGNQPQHF.

This clone was picked up a small number of times. V and J are TRBV6-5 and TRBJ1-1; a possible D gene is TRBD1 (5 bases). Deletions cut 2 bases from V and 4 bases from J, with 17 bases between. CDR1 and CDR2 (germline): MNHEY, SVGAGI. The CDR3 totals 16 residues. This chain's CDR3 is CASSYGSSRVGTEAFF. The CDR3 nucleotides read TGTGCCAGCAGTTACGGGTCGTCCAGGGTGGGCACTGAAGCTTTCTTT.

This clone was counted only a few times. The J gene is TRBJ2-3, the V gene TRBV7-2; possibly TRBD2 for D (6 bases). CDR1 is SGHTA and CDR2 is FQGNSA in the germline V gene. The length of the CDR3 is 14 residues. Trimming cost V 4 bases and J 5 bases, with 13 bases left between them. CDR3 coding DNA: TGTGCCAGCAGCTCTGAGGAGGGGATAGATACGCAGTATTTT. Encoded protein: CASSSEEGIDTQYF.

The chain employs TRBV9 and TRBJ2-3, with D possibly called TRBD1 or TRBD2 (6 bases each). The V end lost 3 bases, the J end lost 4 bases, and 21 bases lay between the germline ends. CDR1 SGDLS and CDR2 YYNGEE come from the germline V gene. This CDR3 is built from 17 residues. The CDR3 DNA reads as TGTGCCAGCAGCGCAGGGGAGGCCCTAGGAGGGCCAGATACGCAGTATTTT. Protein product: CASSAGEALGGPDTQYF.